Sequencing of this T cell receptor (beta chain) was carried out in a study of spatial heterogeneity in lung cancer (dated by TCRdb to about 2019). The study in broad terms: Beta-chain transcripts were consistently detected in greater numbers than alpha-chain transcripts, which likely reflected higher beta-chain transcript abundance. TCR alpha and beta repertoires were quantitatively compared across multiple tumor regions, matched nontumor lung and blood in non-small cell lung cancer. At surgery, over 200 tumor regions, around 65 matched nontumor lung samples and 45 to 60 PBMC samples were TCR-sequenced for both alpha and beta chains. In the raw uncorrected reads, each unique combination of TCR and UMI appeared on average more than ten times. The study linked features of the TCR repertoire to counts of nonsynonymous mutations, which were determined by whole-exome sequencing of tumor tissue.

According to the study, the label for this sample's time point signals: sample taken at primary tumor resection. Whole RNA extracted from tumor and nontumor lung tissue, or from cryopreserved PBMC samples, was used for TCR sequencing without cell sorting. The donors were approximately 70 patients from the lung TRACERx cohort who had early-stage, untreated non-small cell lung cancer. Only patients for whom sufficient RNA was available from at least two tumor regions were selected for TCR sequencing. The library was made by 5' RACE. Sequencing was carried out with a NextSeq 500. To allow correction of PCR and sequencing errors, the TCR library protocol tagged every TCR cDNA molecule with a unique molecular identifier. In the original analysis: TCR identification, UMI-based error correction and CDR3 extraction were performed with Decombinator tools. TCRs above a frequency of 2 per 1,000, corresponding to the top 1% of the tumor frequency distribution, were defined as expanded. Renyi diversity was computed with the R vegan package after each repertoire had been subsampled 100 times to 5,000 TCRs. CDR3 similarity networks were constructed using string-kernel similarity of amino acid triplets, with links drawn between CDR3s whose pairwise similarity was above 0.82. TCRdb passed the public sequencing reads through fastp at Q25 and MiXCR, retaining productive beta sequences. Identical CDR3 protein sequences are pooled into one entry, listed with their most common genes and DNA. None of the V and J calls come from the authors' own analysis; TCRdb made them. Recorded for this sample are around 89,000 distinct CDR3 sequences; approximately 12% of them occurred a single time. The ten largest clones capture more than 40% of the sample.

The study at large found these results: Confirming at a functional level the hypothesis that regional TCRs recognize regional mutations was considered to require additional single-cell paired TCR alpha and beta sequencing. Ubiquitous expanded tumor TCRs showed up in blood more often at tumor resection than at routine follow-up.

Many counts were recorded for this clonotype. The specificity of this receptor is unknown. Per-nucleotide qualities are absent, and no much larger clonotype sits a single base away. V drops 8 bases and J drops 7 bases, leaving 14 bases in between. CDR3 length: 12 amino acids, cysteine to phenylalanine. The entry retains the CDR3 DNA only, 36 bases that are in frame from base 1. In the germline V gene (reference sequence), CDR1 corresponds to GTSNPN and CDR2 to SVGIG. This TCR was recovered from a male donor with early-stage non-small cell lung cancer. The receptor chain draws on TRBV30 and TRBJ1-4; 6 matching bases give a weak D call of TRBD1. Specimen: PBMCs, collected at surgery. CDR3 protein: CAGSTGSEKLFF. The DNA sequence follows: TGTGCCGGGTCGACAGGTTCTGAAAAACTGTTTTTT.